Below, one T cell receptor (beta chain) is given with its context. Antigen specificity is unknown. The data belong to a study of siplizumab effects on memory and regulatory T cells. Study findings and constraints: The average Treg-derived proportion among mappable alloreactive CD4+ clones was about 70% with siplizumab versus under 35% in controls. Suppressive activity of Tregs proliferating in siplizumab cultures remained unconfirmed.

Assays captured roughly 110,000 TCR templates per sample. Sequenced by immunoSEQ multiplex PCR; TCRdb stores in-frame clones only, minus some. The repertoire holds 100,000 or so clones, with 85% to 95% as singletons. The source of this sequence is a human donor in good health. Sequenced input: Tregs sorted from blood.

The CDR3 DNA sequence: TGCAGCGTCTTTGAGTATGAGCAGTTCTTC. Amino acid sequence: CSVFEYEQFF. This chain links TRBV29-1 with TRBJ2-1; D remains unclear. This CDR3 has 10 residues. Looked up from germline, CDR1 is SQVTM and CDR2 is ANQGSEA. The V and J ends lost 6 bases and 8 bases respectively, with 8 bases between them.